This T cell receptor (beta chain) originates from a study of CD8 T cells in ankylosing spondylitis. This clonotype was observed many times. TCRdb reanalysed the 5' RACE reads using MiXCR and keeps one entry per CDR3 protein. Here the sample spans a few hundred thousand distinct CDR3 sequences, roughly 10% being singletons. The germline V gene encodes CDR1 DFQATT and CDR2 SNEGSKA (reference sequence). This CDR3 region has 14 residues. Trimming at V came to 4 bases and at J to 6 bases, leaving 8 bases not matched to a gene. The sample comprised blood, either unsorted or a sorted T cell fraction (not recorded which). This TCR was sampled from a male donor with ankylosing spondylitis or in good health (not recorded which). The chain carries TRBV20-1 and TRBJ1-1; 10 bases fit TRBD1. The DNA for the CDR3 is TGCAGTGCTAACCGGGACAGGGGCTTTTCTGAAGCTTTCTTT. This codes for CSANRDRGFSEAFF.